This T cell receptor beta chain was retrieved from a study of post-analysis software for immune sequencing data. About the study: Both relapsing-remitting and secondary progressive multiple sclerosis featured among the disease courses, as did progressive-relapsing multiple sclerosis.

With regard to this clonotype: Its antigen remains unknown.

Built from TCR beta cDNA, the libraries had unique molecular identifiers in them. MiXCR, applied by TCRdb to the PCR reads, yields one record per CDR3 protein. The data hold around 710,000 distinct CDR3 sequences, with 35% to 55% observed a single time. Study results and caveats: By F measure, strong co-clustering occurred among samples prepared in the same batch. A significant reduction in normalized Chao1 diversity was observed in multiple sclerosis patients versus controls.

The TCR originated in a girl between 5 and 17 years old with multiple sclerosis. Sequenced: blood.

This CDR3 is CASSPTGDGRYGYTF. The CDR3 DNA sequence: TGCGCCAGCAGCCCGACAGGGGACGGACGCTATGGCTACACCTTC. This chain connects TRBV5-1 to TRBJ1-2; 8 positions match TRBD1. The CDR3 consists of 15 residues. From germline, CDR1 is SGHRS and CDR2 YFSETQ. After removal of 4 bases from V and 4 bases from J, the junction contained 9 bases not matched to a gene. Full variable domain (outside the CDR3, taken from reference TRBV5-1 and TRBJ1-2): KAGVTQTPRYLIKTRGQQVTLSCSPISGHRSVSWYQQTPGQGLQFLFEYFSETQRNKGNFPGRFSGRQFSNSRSEMNVSTLELGDSALYLCASSPTGDGRYGYTFGSGTRLTVV.